This T cell receptor beta chain was identified in a study of cytomegalovirus exposure and HLA in healthy donors. Study-level information: A later analysis reported the 130 or so validation repertoires used the same platform as the approximately 660 first-cohort repertoires. Study outcomes and limitations: Cytomegalovirus association was assigned to over 150 TCR beta chains.

The donors were part of the validation cohort of over a hundred subjects. That cohort was separate from the first cohort, which comprised 550 to 750 subjects. Profiled with immunoSEQ multiplex PCR; TCRdb holds only in-frame clones, not every one. The sample lists 150,000 to 200,000 clones, 91% occurring once. The length of the CDR3 is 14 residues. V was clipped by 4 bases and J by 3 bases; unmatched bases: 5. Germline V gives CDR1 SGHTA, CDR2 FQGNSA. In regard to this clone: Its antigen is unknown.

Sequenced: PBMCs. This TCR derives from a young woman in good health and CMV-seropositive. The chain links TRBV7-2 to TRBJ2-7; 8 positions match TRBD2. For the CDR3, the DNA is TGTGCCAGCAGCTCAGGACTAGCTCACTACGAGCAGTACTTC. It codes for CASSSGLAHYEQYF.